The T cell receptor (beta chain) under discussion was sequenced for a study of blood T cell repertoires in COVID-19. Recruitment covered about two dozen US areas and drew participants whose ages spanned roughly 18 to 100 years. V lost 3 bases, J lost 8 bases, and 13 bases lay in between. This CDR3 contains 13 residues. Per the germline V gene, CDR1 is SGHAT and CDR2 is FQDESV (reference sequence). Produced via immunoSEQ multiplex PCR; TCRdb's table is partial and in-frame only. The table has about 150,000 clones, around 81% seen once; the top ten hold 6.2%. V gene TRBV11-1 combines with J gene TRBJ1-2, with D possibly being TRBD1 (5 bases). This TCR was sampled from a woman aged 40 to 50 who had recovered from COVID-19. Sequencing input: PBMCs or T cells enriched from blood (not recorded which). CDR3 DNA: TGTGCCAGCAGCTTTGACGGGACTAGAGGCTACACCTTC. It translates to CASSFDGTRGYTF.